The following is a T cell receptor beta chain sequence with its context. This record belongs to a study of stem cell transplantation in POMP-related autoinflammatory disease. Study background: Defective thymoproteasomes were hypothesized to impair CD8+ T-cell positive selection.

Here immunoSEQ multiplex PCR was the method, and the copy in TCRdb shows in-frame clones only, minus some. The sample comprises over 60,000 clones, approximately 91% of which are singletons, and 0.55% to 0.85% rests with the top ten. This specimen consisted of CD4+ T cells from PBMCs, obtained after stem cell transplantation. The sequence was collected from a human patient with POMP-related autoinflammation and immune dysregulation (PRAID). The graft donor may account for some of the T cells.

CDR3 sequence (DNA): TGTGCCAGCAGTGACGGACCCAATCAGCCCCAGCATTTT. This translates into CASSDGPNQPQHF. The chain uses TRBV28 and TRBJ1-5; unclear D gene. V lost 5 bases, J lost 3 bases, and 8 bases lay in between. Looked up from germline, CDR1 is MDHEN and CDR2 is SYDVKM. The CDR3 is 13 residues long.